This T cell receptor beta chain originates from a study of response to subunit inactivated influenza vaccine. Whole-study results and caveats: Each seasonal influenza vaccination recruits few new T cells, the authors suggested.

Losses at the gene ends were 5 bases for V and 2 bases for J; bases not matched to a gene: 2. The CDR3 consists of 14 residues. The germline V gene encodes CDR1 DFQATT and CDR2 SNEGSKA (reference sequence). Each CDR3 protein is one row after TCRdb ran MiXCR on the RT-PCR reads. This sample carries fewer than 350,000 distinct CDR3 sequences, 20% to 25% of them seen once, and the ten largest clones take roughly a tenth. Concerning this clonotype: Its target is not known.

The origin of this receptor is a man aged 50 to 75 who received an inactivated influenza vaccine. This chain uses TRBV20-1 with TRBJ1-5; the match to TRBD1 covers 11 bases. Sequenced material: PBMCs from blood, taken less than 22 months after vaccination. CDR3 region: CSAGQGAGNQPQHF. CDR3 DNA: TGCAGTGCTGGACAGGGGGCTGGCAATCAGCCCCAGCATTTT.